This T cell receptor (beta chain) was profiled in a study of T cells after posttransplantation cyclophosphamide. Study-level points and caveats: Recipient CMV seropositivity and CMV reactivation strongly tracked TRB clonality. Blood and skin or GI T cell repertoires showed limited TRB overlap.

V trimming: 0 bases; J trimming: 4 bases; junction bases outside the gene matches: 11. In germline, CDR1 is PRHDT, CDR2 FYEKMQ (reference sequence). The CDR3 is made up of 18 amino acids. TCRdb's table, derived via immunoSEQ multiplex PCR, lists solely in-frame clones and lacks some. The data hold about 21,000 clones, with about nine tenths observed a single time. On this clone itself: Antigen specificity is unknown.

Cyclophosphamide on days +3 and +4 followed busulfan-fludarabine conditioning and a marrow graft. This receptor was identified in a female patient in her forties who received an allogeneic stem cell transplant from a related donor, was CMV-positive, and had no GVHD. A share of the T cells may be of graft donor origin. The chain uses TRBV13 and TRBJ2-3; 9 nucleotides agree with TRBD2. The source was PBMCs, collected after allogeneic stem cell transplant with posttransplant cyclophosphamide. The CDR3 protein is CASSLGYPSGVAPDTQYF. DNA of the CDR3: TGTGCCAGCAGCTTAGGCTATCCTAGCGGGGTTGCCCCAGATACGCAGTATTTT.